This T cell receptor (beta chain) was obtained from a study of identical twins. The study's findings and limits: Recombination models fit unrelated individuals' TCR alpha sharing but underestimated twins'. For zero-insertion analyses, partial confounding could come from invariant MAIT and iNKT cells. Among beta out-of-frame sequences, excess sharing between twins appeared weaker.

Template switching added a universal primer binding site, and final cDNA carried unique molecular identifiers. Using its own MiXCR run on the 5' RACE reads, TCRdb lists one record per CDR3 protein. The table includes about 890,000 distinct CDR3 sequences, approximately 13% detected once. V gave up 5 bases and J gave up 4 bases, with 18 bases separating them. Germline CDR1 is SEHNR and CDR2 is FQNEAQ (reference sequence). This CDR3 spans 16 amino acids. This clonotype was found a few times. Its antigen is unknown. These data were also filed under a second study, of yellow fever vaccine responses in identical twins.

The sequencing input was PBMCs. The TCR was taken from a woman aged 18-29 years in good health. The chain combines TRBV7-9 with TRBJ1-5, with D perhaps matching TRBD1 (5 bases). The CDR3: CASSPDEAGRNQPQHF. The CDR3 DNA reads as TGTGCCAGCAGCCCCGACGAGGCGGGACGAAATCAGCCCCAGCATTTT.